This T cell receptor (beta chain) came from a study of blood T cell repertoires in COVID-19. Whole-study context: Acute-phase and convalescent COVID-19 samples originated in the United States, Italy and Spain. The analysed material was cDNA or gDNA that came from T cells, B-cell-depleted T cells, or PBMCs.

Original methodology: From reference gene primer amplification, estimates of nucleated cell counts were derived. The protocol was immunoSEQ multiplex PCR, while the TCRdb copy is restricted to in-frame clones and leaves out a portion. V, J and clone size were drawn from that table, and D and trimming were deduced from the DNA. The profile shows more than 85,000 clones, roughly 85% of them singletons. Source material: peripheral blood. The clonotype originates from a human donor in a cohort sampled during active COVID-19.

The CDR3 loop reads CASSERKGAPDTQYF. CDR3 in DNA: TGTGCCAGCAGTGAAAGGAAGGGGGCCCCAGATACGCAGTATTTT. The rearrangement uses TRBV2 and TRBJ2-3; 7 positions agree with TRBD1. This CDR3 is 15 amino acids long. The junction had 6 bases not matched to a gene; V was cut back by 2 bases and J by 4 bases. The V gene's germline CDR1 is SNHLY and CDR2 FYNNEI.